The 14 T cell receptor beta chains presented below share a single source sample, sequenced in a study of T-cell reconstitution after alpha-beta-depleted transplantation in children. Study results and limitations: T-cell numbers and diversity, one year after transplant, stemmed largely from T cells that were newly produced.

Researchers prepared the TCRbeta library using unique molecular identifiers, the study reports. Using its own MiXCR run on the PCR reads, TCRdb lists one record per CDR3 protein. Of fewer than 350,000 distinct CDR3 sequences detected, roughly 7.8% appear once; the ten largest clones hold about 9.1%. Their antigens are not known. The sequenced sample was peripheral blood, obtained 360 days after TCRalphabeta/CD19-depleted stem cell transplant. The origin of the receptors is a female patient aged 2 to 10 who had a stem cell transplant for Fanconi anemia, so the T cells may come from the graft donor.

Only a few counts were recorded for this clonotype. The CDR3 DNA follows: TGCGCCAGCAGCTTCGGGACTAGCGGGCTCTACGAGCAGTACTTC. Amino acid sequence: CASSFGTSGLYEQYF. V gene TRBV5-1 combines with J gene TRBJ2-7; TRBD2 matches 12 bases. Germline V CDR1 and CDR2: SGHRS, YFSETQ. With 2 bases clipped from V and 3 bases from J, the junction kept 3 bases outside the gene matches. The CDR3 contains 15 residues.

The chain employs TRBV9 and TRBJ2-1; perhaps TRBD1 as D (5 bases). CDR1 and CDR2 from the germline V gene are SGDLS and YYNGEE. V gave up 0 bases and J gave up 7 bases, with 14 bases separating them. The length of the CDR3 is 15 residues. The CDR3 DNA reads as TGTGCCAGCAGCGTAGCGAGTCAGGGTACGAATGAGCAGTTCTTC. Translating it yields CASSVASQGTNEQFF.

In its sample, this clonotype was seen a few times. J is TRBJ1-2 and V is TRBV5-1; TRBD1 agrees at 11 bases. The germline V gene encodes CDR1 SGHRS and CDR2 YFSETQ. The CDR3 is 15 amino acids. Trimming removed 2 bases from V and 4 bases from J; junction bases left unmatched: 4. CDR3 sequence: CASSFAGTGGYGYTF. As DNA, the CDR3 is TGCGCCAGCAGCTTCGCCGGGACAGGGGGCTATGGCTACACCTTC.

This sequence joins TRBV4-3 and TRBJ2-3; D may be TRBD2 (6 bases). The V end lost 0 bases, the J end lost 5 bases, and 12 bases lay between the germline ends. The germline V gene has CDR1 LGHNA and CDR2 YSLEER. This CDR3 contains 15 residues. The CDR3 bases are TGCGCCAGCAGCCAAGAGTACGGGGGAAGAGATACGCAGTATTTT. Encoded protein: CASSQEYGGRDTQYF.

V gene TRBV29-1 combines with J gene TRBJ1-1, with D possibly being TRBD1 (6 bases). The germline V gene has CDR1 SQVTM and CDR2 ANQGSEA. With 3 bases removed from V and 7 bases from J, the gap between germline ends came to 12 bases. This CDR3 region has 12 residues. Here the CDR3 reads CSVEVRTVEAFF. In nucleotides, the CDR3 is TGCAGCGTTGAGGTCAGGACAGTTGAAGCTTTCTTT.

This clonotype was seen ten or more times. The CDR3 reads CASSLLDRPYEQYF. The CDR3 region has the DNA TGTGCCAGCAGTTTGCTGGACAGGCCTTACGAGCAGTACTTC. The chain uses TRBV7-9 and TRBJ2-7, with 7 positions matching TRBD1. Germline lookup yields CDR1 SEHNR and CDR2 FQNEAQ (reference sequence). V trimming: 6 bases; J trimming: 4 bases; junction bases outside the gene matches: 9. This CDR3 contains 14 residues.

This clonotype was counted only a few times. CDR3 amino acids: CASRQGAGYTGELFF. The CDR3 DNA is TGTGCCAGCAGACAGGGGGCTGGGTACACCGGGGAGCTGTTTTTT. The chain carries TRBV7-3 and TRBJ2-2, with 9 bases aligning to TRBD1. Losses at the gene ends were 6 bases for V and 3 bases for J; bases not matched to a gene: 5. Germline-derived CDR1 and CDR2 are SGHTA and FQGTGA. There are 15 residues in the CDR3. The full variable domain, with the rest looked up from reference TRBV7-3 and TRBJ2-2, is GAGVSQTPSNKVTEKGKYVELRCDPISGHTALYWYRQSLGQGPEFLIYFQGTGAADDSGLPNDRFFAVRPEGSVSTLKIQRTERGDSAVYLCASRQGAGYTGELFFGEGSRLTVL.

This clonotype was recorded many times. The J gene is TRBJ2-5, the V gene TRBV29-1; 7 bases are shared with TRBD1. The CDR3 is 15 amino acids. Losses at the gene ends were 8 bases for V and 1 base for J; bases not matched to a gene: 13. Germline V gives CDR1 SQVTM, CDR2 ANQGSEA. The CDR3 loop reads CSLRLPGQRQETQYF. CDR3 DNA: TGCAGCCTTAGACTTCCGGGACAGCGCCAAGAGACCCAGTACTTC.

This clonotype has a count of ten or more. The chain links TRBV12-3 or TRBV12-4 to TRBJ2-2; D remains unclear. This CDR3 is 12 amino acids long. Deletions cut 1 base from V and 7 bases from J, with 4 bases between. The CDR3, as DNA: TGTGCCAGCAGTTTAGTTTTCGGGGAGCTGTTTTTT. Protein sequence: CASSLVFGELFF.

This clonotype occurred a few times. The CDR3 is CASSSGGRKDSPLHF. CDR3 nucleotides: TGTGCCAGCAGCTCAGGGGGCAGGAAGGATTCACCCCTCCACTTT. The chain carries TRBV7-9 and TRBJ1-6, with TRBD1 matching over 8 bases. V lost 4 bases and J lost 8; bases outside the gene matches: 7. The CDR3 loop spans 15 amino acids. Germline CDR1 is SEHNR and CDR2 is FQNEAQ (reference sequence).

The genes are TRBV5-1 and TRBJ1-4; D may be TRBD1 (6 bases). This CDR3 has 15 residues. The germline V gene encodes CDR1 SGHRS and CDR2 YFSETQ. Trimming stripped 7 bases from V and 3 bases from J, with 16 bases between. CDR3 sequence: CASRGQAGANEKLFF. CDR3 nucleotide sequence: TGCGCCAGCCGGGGGCAGGCCGGTGCTAATGAAAAACTGTTTTTT.

The V gene is TRBV27, the J gene TRBJ2-7, with D possibly matching TRBD1 (5 bases). V lost 2 bases and J 3 bases, leaving 11 bases between the germline ends. The germline V gene encodes CDR1 MNHEY and CDR2 SMNVEV (reference sequence). CDR3 length: 14 residues. Here the CDR3 reads CASSLGQRGYEQYF. As DNA, the CDR3 is TGTGCCAGCAGTTTAGGGCAAAGGGGCTACGAGCAGTACTTC.

This clonotype was observed many times. The chain links TRBV7-9 to TRBJ2-3; D is perhaps TRBD2 (6 bases). V was cut by 3 bases and J by 0 bases, with 16 bases left in between. Germline loops: CDR1 SEHNR, CDR2 FQNEAQ (reference sequence). The CDR3 sequence is 17 residues long. CDR3 protein: CASSFLVAAPSTDTQYF. The DNA for the CDR3 is TGTGCCAGCAGCTTTTTAGTAGCGGCTCCTAGCACAGATACGCAGTATTTT.

This clonotype has ten or more counts. J is TRBJ2-1 and V is TRBV21-1; the D segment call TRBD1 is taken from the table without a DNA check. TRBV21-1 is deemed a pseudogene. The CDR3 is 12 amino acids. CDR3 in amino acids: CASRSGANEQFF. CDR3 in DNA: TGTGCCAGCCGCTCAGGGGCCAATGAGCAGTTCTTC.